Presented here are 17 T cell receptor beta chains from one specimen sequenced in a study of cytomegalovirus exposure and HLA in healthy donors. In the PCR, 60 Vbeta and 13 Jbeta primers were used. TCRdb's table, derived via immunoSEQ multiplex PCR, lists solely in-frame clones and lacks some. This sample has 180,000 or so clones, with about 9% found just once. The sample consisted of PBMCs. These receptors came from a woman in her thirties in good health and CMV-seropositive.

There are a few counts of this clone. The chain employs TRBV21-1 and TRBJ1-5; the table's TRBD1 call for D was not verified on the DNA. TRBV21-1 is a listed pseudogene. The CDR3 covers 15 residues. CDR3 coding DNA: TGTGCCAGCAGCAAAGCGGCTTATAGCAATCAGCCCCAGCATTTT. Its protein is CASSKAAYSNQPQHF.

This CDR3 reads CASAGGILYNEQFF. The CDR3 bases are TGTGCCAGCGCGGGCGGGATCCTATACAATGAGCAGTTCTTC. This chain uses TRBV6-6 with TRBJ2-1; D possibly corresponds to TRBD2 (6 bases). Germline CDR1 and CDR2: MNHNY and SVGAGI (reference sequence). The V and J ends lost 8 bases and 4 bases respectively, with 15 bases between them. The CDR3 totals 14 residues.

CDR3 DNA: TGTGCCAGCAGCGCCGGGAGCGCAGATACGCAGTATTTT. Its translation: CASSAGSADTQYF. The V gene is TRBV5-6, the J gene TRBJ2-3; D is possibly TRBD2 (6 bases). This CDR3 has 13 amino acids. The V gene's germline CDR1 is SGHDT and CDR2 YYEEEE. Trimming removed 4 bases from V and 4 bases from J, with 10 bases in between.

This clone was observed a few times. The gene calls are TRBV2 and TRBJ2-5; D is unresolved. The CDR3 sequence is 13 residues long. V was clipped by 5 bases and J by 6 bases, with 13 bases between them. Germline CDR1 is SNHLY and CDR2 is FYNNEI. DNA of the CDR3: TGTGCCAGCAGTCCCGACAAGCCGAAGACCCAGTACTTC. This sequence encodes CASSPDKPKTQYF.

This clone turned up a few times. This rearrangement joins TRBV7-9 to TRBJ2-7; 8 bases agree with TRBD2. The CDR3 is 17 amino acids. In germline, CDR1 is SEHNR, CDR2 FQNEAQ (reference sequence). With V trimmed by 3 bases and J by 0 bases, 10 bases remained unmatched. The CDR3 spells CASSFPTGTRSSYEQYF. DNA of the CDR3: TGTGCCAGCAGCTTCCCCACCGGGACTAGGAGCTCCTACGAGCAGTACTTC. The complete variable domain, with remaining parts taken from reference TRBV7-9 and TRBJ2-7, reads DTGVSQNPRHKITKRGQNVTFRCDPISEHNRLYWYRQTLGQGPEFLTYFQNEAQLEKSRLLSDRFSAERPKGSFSTLEIQRTEQGDSAMYLCASSFPTGTRSSYEQYFGPGTRLTVT.

The gene calls are TRBV9 and TRBJ2-3, with D unclear. With 7 bases removed from V and 7 bases from J, the gap between germline ends came to 16 bases. The CDR3 loop spans 13 amino acids. CDR1 is SGDLS, CDR2 YYNGEE, per germline. This chain's CDR3 is CASSHGVSNTQYF. As DNA, the CDR3 is TGTGCCAGCTCCCATGGAGTCTCCAATACGCAGTATTTT.

As regards this clone: Other DNA variants within this sample encode the same CDR3. CDR3 in amino acids: CASSPLETQYF. The DNA of the CDR3 is TGTGCCAGCAGCCCCCTGGAGACCCAGTACTTC. This chain joins TRBV7-9 and TRBJ2-5; D ambiguous. Trimming removed 5 bases from V and 5 bases from J, with 6 bases in between. The germline V gene has CDR1 SEHNR and CDR2 FQNEAQ (reference sequence). The CDR3 is made up of 11 amino acids.

The V gene is TRBV25-1, the J gene TRBJ1-2; D is ambiguous. V gave up 6 bases and J gave up 7 bases, with 6 bases separating them. The CDR3 extends over 10 amino acids. From germline, CDR1 is MGHDK and CDR2 SYGVNS. CDR3 sequence: CASRPSGYTF. In DNA, the CDR3 is TGTGCCAGCAGACCGAGTGGCTACACCTTC.

The chain links TRBV10-1 to TRBJ2-3; weak D call: TRBD2 (6 bases). Germline V gene data show CDR1 as WNHNN and CDR2 as SYGVQD (reference sequence). Between the trimmed V and J ends, which lost 2 bases and 6 bases, there was a span of 18 bases. The CDR3 sequence is 16 residues long. CDR3 loop: CASSEDGTGGTDTQYF. As DNA, the CDR3 is TGCGCCAGCAGTGAGGACGGGACGGGCGGGACGGATACGCAGTATTTT.

This chain links TRBV30 with TRBJ1-2; D call uncertain. The CDR3 sequence is 15 residues long. Germline CDR1 is GTSNPN and CDR2 is SVGIG (reference sequence). V shed 0 bases and J shed 4 bases, with 15 bases lying between them. CDR3 in DNA: TGTGCCTGGAGTGTACCGGGGTTGCGGACCTATGGCTACACCTTC. The encoded protein is CAWSVPGLRTYGYTF.

In this sample, this clone turned up a few times. The chain uses TRBV6-1 and TRBJ2-5; TRBD2 might be the D (5 bases). The germline gives CDR1 MNHNS, CDR2 SASEGT. The CDR3 has 16 amino acids. The V and J ends lost 0 bases and 7 bases respectively, with 18 bases between them. CDR3 coding DNA: TGTGCCAGCAGTGAAGCGCCCTCAGTGGGAGAAGGGACCCAGTACTTC. Amino acid sequence: CASSEAPSVGEGTQYF.

This clone was recorded a few times. The gene calls are TRBV5-1 and TRBJ2-3; TRBD1 matches 7 bases. CDR1 is SGHRS, CDR2 YFSETQ, per germline. J was trimmed by 5 bases and V by 2 bases; bases with no gene match: 5. The CDR3 is 14 residues long. The CDR3 spells CASSLGDRGDTQYF. The CDR3 coding sequence is TGCGCCAGCAGCTTAGGGGACAGAGGAGATACGCAGTATTTT. The whole variable domain, filled in from reference TRBV5-1 and TRBJ2-3, reads KAGVTQTPRYLIKTRGQQVTLSCSPISGHRSVSWYQQTPGQGLQFLFEYFSETQRNKGNFPGRFSGRQFSNSRSEMNVSTLELGDSALYLCASSLGDRGDTQYFGPGTRLTVL.

There are a few counts of this clone. This rearrangement joins TRBV2 to TRBJ2-5; tentative D call: TRBD2 (6 bases). V was pared by 2 bases and J by 1 base, with 11 bases between. The CDR3 runs to 15 residues. Per the germline V gene, CDR1 is SNHLY and CDR2 is FYNNEI. The CDR3, as DNA: TGTGCCAGCAGTGAATACGGGGGACCCCAAGAGACCCAGTACTTC. Encoded protein: CASSEYGGPQETQYF.

In this sample, this clone turned up a few times. The gene calls are TRBV5-1 and TRBJ2-2; D gene uncertain. The CDR3 has 16 amino acids. The germline CDR1 and CDR2 sequences are SGHRS and YFSETQ. V was clipped by 4 bases and J by 0 bases, with 13 bases between them. This CDR3 reads CASSLTLGSNTGELFF. Here the CDR3 DNA reads TGCGCCAGCAGCCTAACTCTAGGATCGAACACCGGGGAGCTGTTTTTT.

The CDR3 nucleotides read TGTGCCAGCAGTTTCCGGACAACGGATGGCTACACCTTC. Translating gives CASSFRTTDGYTF. The chain links TRBV5-6 to TRBJ1-2; D perhaps matches TRBD1 (5 bases). This CDR3 is built from 13 residues. Germline-derived CDR1 and CDR2 are SGHDT and YYEEEE. Trimming took off 5 bases at V and 6 bases at J, with 14 bases between the two ends.

The sample holds a few counts of this clone. This chain links TRBV2 with TRBJ2-7; tentatively, D is TRBD1 (6 bases). In germline, CDR1 is SNHLY, CDR2 FYNNEI. Trimming pared 2 bases from V and 6 bases from J, leaving 14 bases between. The CDR3 spans 14 residues. In nucleotides, the CDR3 is TGTGCCAGCAGTGAATGGCAGGGGATGGGCGAGCAGTACTTC. It is translated as CASSEWQGMGEQYF.

The chain joins TRBV18 to TRBJ2-3, with 12 bases lining up with TRBD2. CDR3 length equals 17 residues. The ends lost 3 bases at V and 3 bases at J; junction bases unmatched: 7. Per the germline V gene, CDR1 is KGHSH and CDR2 is LQKENI. DNA of the CDR3: TGTGCCAGCTCACCCCTTTCCGGGACTAGCGGGACAGATACGCAGTATTTT. This encodes CASSPLSGTSGTDTQYF.